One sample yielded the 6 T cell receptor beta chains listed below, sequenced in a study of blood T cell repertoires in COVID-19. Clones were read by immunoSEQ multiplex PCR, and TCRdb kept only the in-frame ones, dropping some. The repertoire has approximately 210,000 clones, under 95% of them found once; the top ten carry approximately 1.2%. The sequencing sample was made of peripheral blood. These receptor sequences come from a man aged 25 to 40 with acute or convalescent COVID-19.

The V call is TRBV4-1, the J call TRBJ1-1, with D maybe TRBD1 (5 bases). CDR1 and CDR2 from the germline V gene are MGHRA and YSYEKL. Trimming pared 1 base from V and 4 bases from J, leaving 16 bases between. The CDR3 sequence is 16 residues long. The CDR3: CASSQGAGIGSTEAFF. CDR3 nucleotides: TGCGCCAGCAGCCAAGGTGCAGGGATAGGCAGCACTGAAGCTTTCTTT.

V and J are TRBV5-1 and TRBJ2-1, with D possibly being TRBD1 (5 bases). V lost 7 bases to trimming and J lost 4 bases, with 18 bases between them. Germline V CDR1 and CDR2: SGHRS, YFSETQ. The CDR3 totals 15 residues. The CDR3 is CASSPGRRDYNEQFF. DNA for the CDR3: TGCGCCAGCTCCCCTGGTCGCAGGGATTACAATGAGCAGTTCTTC.

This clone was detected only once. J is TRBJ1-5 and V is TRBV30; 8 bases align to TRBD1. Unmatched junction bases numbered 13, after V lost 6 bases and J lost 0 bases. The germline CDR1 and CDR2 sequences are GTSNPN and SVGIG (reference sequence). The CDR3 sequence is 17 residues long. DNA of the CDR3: TGTGCCTGCAAAGGACAGGGCCCATTGGGTAGCAATCAGCCCCAGCATTTT. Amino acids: CACKGQGPLGSNQPQHF.

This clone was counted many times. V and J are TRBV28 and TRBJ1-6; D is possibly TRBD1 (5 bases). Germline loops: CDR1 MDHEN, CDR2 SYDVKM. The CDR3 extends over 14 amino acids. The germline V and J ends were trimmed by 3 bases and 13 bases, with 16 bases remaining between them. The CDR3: CASSFAQGIIPLHF. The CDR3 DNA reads TGTGCCAGCAGTTTCGCCCAGGGCATCATCCCCCTCCACTTT.

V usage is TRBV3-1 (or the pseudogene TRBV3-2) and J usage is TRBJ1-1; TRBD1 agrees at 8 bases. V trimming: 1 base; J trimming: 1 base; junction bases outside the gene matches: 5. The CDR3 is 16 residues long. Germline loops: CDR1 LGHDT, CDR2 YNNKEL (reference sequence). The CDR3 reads CASSQASGTGNTEAFF. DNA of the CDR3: TGTGCCAGCAGCCAAGCCTCCGGGACAGGGAACACTGAAGCTTTCTTT.

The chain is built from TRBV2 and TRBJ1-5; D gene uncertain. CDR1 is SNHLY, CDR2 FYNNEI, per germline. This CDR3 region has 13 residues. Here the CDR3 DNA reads TGTGCTAGTACCTCGGAGAGCAATCAGCCCCAGCATTTT. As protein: CASTSESNQPQHF.